The source of this TCR beta chain is a study of cytomegalovirus exposure and HLA in healthy donors. Broader study findings: Cytomegalovirus status was reportedly diagnosed by the classifier with high specificity and sensitivity. The productive fraction for most TCR beta V segments was about 90% or about 30% in an earlier analysis.

A multiplex PCR was run with 60 Vbeta primers and 13 Jbeta primers. In the original processing: There were around 80 million unique TCR beta chains by a later count, and approximately 11 million of them were shared. The repertoire was sequenced with immunoSEQ multiplex PCR; TCRdb's copy has only in-frame clones and lacks some. D and trimming were read from the DNA, whereas the V and J calls and clone size are those reported in that table. The sample has just over 200,000 clones; 70% are singletons. Germline V gene lookup returns CDR1 MNHNS and CDR2 SASEGT. V was shortened by 8 bases and J by 4 bases, with 11 bases between the two germline ends. The CDR3 runs 12 residues. This clone appeared a single time. Its specificity is not known.

The TCR originated in a man between 40 and 49 years old in good health and CMV-seropositive. The chain employs TRBV6-1 and TRBJ1-1, with D unclear. What was sequenced was PBMCs. The CDR3 spells CASGPLGTEAFF. Here the CDR3 DNA reads TGTGCCAGCGGGCCTCTCGGCACTGAAGCTTTCTTT.